The T cell receptor (beta chain) under discussion was sequenced for a study of blood T cells in healthy people across ages. The study, taken as a whole, reports: Naive T cell percentage strongly correlated with TCR beta diversity. The lack of PBMC sorting stopped any conclusive naive versus antigen-experienced comparison. Versus aged donors, long-lived donors had higher diversity and more naive CD4+ cells.

Between the trimmed V and J ends, which lost 4 bases and 5 bases, there was a span of 20 bases. From germline, CDR1 is WNHNN and CDR2 SYGVQD (reference sequence). The CDR3 covers 16 residues. Sample-barcoded 5' priming and a J-beta primer mix drove a second PCR of roughly 7 to 11 cycles. Carrying 12 random nucleotides, a template-switch adaptor labeled each individual cDNA molecule. TCRdb processed the 5' RACE reads anew with MiXCR; each CDR3 protein has one entry. Of about 1.4 million distinct CDR3 sequences in the sample, approximately 63% are singletons; the top ten hold over 5.5%. In regard to this clonotype: Its antigen is not identified.

This clonotype was obtained from a man younger than 35 in good health. The chain has TRBV10-1 and TRBJ2-5; TRBD1 or TRBD2 may be the D gene (6 bases each). The sample comprised blood. DNA of the CDR3: TGCGCCAGCAGTGCGAACGACAGGCGGGAATTGGAGACCCAGTACTTC. This encodes CASSANDRRELETQYF.